This TCR beta chain was identified during a study of graft-versus-host responses after intestinal transplantation. On the study more broadly: Multivisceral, liver-intestinal, or isolated intestinal transplants were performed in recipients. Every one of the recipients received anti-thymocyte globulin induction and afterwards took tacrolimus and steroids for around 3 years. Whole-study results and caveats: GvH clones were found in recipient marrow; some appeared first in ileum or blood. High graft-versus-host to host-versus-graft clonal ratios were seen in allografts of patients with graft-donor T cell macrochimerism.

Generated by immunoSEQ multiplex PCR, the TCRdb table keeps only in-frame clones and is missing some. Of 98,000 or so clones listed, roughly 87% are singletons. CDR1 and CDR2 (germline): SGHDN, FVKESK. This CDR3 region has 13 residues. Deletions cut 2 bases from V and 4 bases from J, with 8 bases between. On this clone itself: Its antigen is unknown.

The receptor comes from a human donor who received an intestinal transplant. The sample was unstimulated CD4+ T cells sorted from spleen or lymph node cells, taken before intestinal transplant. This chain links TRBV14 with TRBJ1-2, with D hard to call. The CDR3 loop is CASSQRAGYGYTF. The CDR3 coding sequence is TGTGCCAGCAGCCAAAGGGCTGGCTATGGCTACACCTTC.